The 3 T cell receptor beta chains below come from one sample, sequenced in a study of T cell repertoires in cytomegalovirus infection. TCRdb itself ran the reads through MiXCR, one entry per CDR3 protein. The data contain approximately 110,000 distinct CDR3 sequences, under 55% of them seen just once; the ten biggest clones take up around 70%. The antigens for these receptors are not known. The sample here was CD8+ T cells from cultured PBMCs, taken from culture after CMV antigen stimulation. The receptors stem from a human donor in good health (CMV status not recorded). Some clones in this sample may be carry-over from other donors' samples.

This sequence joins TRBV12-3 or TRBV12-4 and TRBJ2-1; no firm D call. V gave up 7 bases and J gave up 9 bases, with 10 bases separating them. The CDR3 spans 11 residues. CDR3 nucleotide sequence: TGTGCCAGCATTATGCGCGGTGAGCAGTTCTTC. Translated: CASIMRGEQFF.

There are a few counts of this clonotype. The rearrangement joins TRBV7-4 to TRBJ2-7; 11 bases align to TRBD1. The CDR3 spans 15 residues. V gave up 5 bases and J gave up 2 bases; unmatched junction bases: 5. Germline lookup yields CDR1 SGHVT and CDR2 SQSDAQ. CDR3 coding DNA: TGTGCCAGCAGCCCCCCGGGACAGGGGGCCTACGAGCAGTACTTC. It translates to CASSPPGQGAYEQYF.

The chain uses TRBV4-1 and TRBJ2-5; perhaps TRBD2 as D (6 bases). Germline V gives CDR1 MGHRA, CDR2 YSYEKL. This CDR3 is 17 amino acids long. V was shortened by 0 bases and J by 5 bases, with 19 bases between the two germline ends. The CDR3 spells CASSQDHGGVLDETQYF. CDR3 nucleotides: TGCGCCAGCAGCCAAGATCACGGAGGGGTACTGGATGAGACCCAGTACTTC.